This entry lists 30 T cell receptor beta chains sequenced from one sample in a study of shared clonotypes between healthy human individuals (TCRdb year 2020). Receptors were amplified or captured by the immunoSEQ multiplex PCR assay. TCRdb mirrors the immuneACCESS table, restricted to in-frame sequences. Some clones are absent from its copies; in checked studies, under half trace to an unresolved V gene, and the reason for the others is unknown. This sample holds roughly 2.5 million clones; 85% to 95% were observed only once. The ten largest clones represent around 0.15% of the sample. The specimen was naive CD4+ T cells sorted from blood. According to the study, the label for this sample's cell subset or site signals: CD45RA+ positively selected. The receptors shown here come from a young man in good health.

In the case of this clone: The same CDR3 is also encoded by other DNA sequences in this sample. V is TRBV14 and J is TRBJ1-1, with 7 bases identical to TRBD1. Losses at the gene ends were 4 bases for V and 1 base for J; bases not matched to a gene: 6. The germline V gene has CDR1 SGHDN and CDR2 FVKESK. The length of the CDR3 is 15 residues. The CDR3 is CASSPWTGKNTEAFF. CDR3 in DNA: TGTGCCAGCAGCCCGTGGACAGGCAAGAACACTGAAGCTTTCTTT.

CDR3 protein: CASSLMSGTTSSPRARQYF. The DNA for the CDR3 is TGTGCCAGCAGTTTGATGAGCGGGACCACCTCTTCCCCCCGAGCTCGGCAGTACTTC. The chain has TRBV28 and TRBJ2-7, with 7 bases fitting TRBD2. Losses at the gene ends were 3 bases for V and 9 bases for J; bases not matched to a gene: 26. The CDR3 contains 19 residues. Germline-derived CDR1 and CDR2 are MDHEN and SYDVKM.

V gene TRBV18 combines with J gene TRBJ2-7, with D unclear. The CDR3 contains 12 residues. In germline, CDR1 is KGHSH, CDR2 LQKENI. Trimming shortened V by 1 base and J by 5 bases, and 6 bases separated the two germline ends. The CDR3 protein is CASSPLNHEQYF. The CDR3 DNA follows: TGTGCCAGCTCACCACTTAACCACGAGCAGTACTTC.

In DNA form, the CDR3 reads TGTGCCAGCAGCCCCCAGGGGGCGGGGAGTGAAAAACTGTTTTTT. Translated, it gives CASSPQGAGSEKLFF. The chain is built from TRBV7-8 and TRBJ1-4; 8 positions agree with TRBD1. The trim removed 5 bases at V and 7 bases at J, leaving 9 bases unmatched. The CDR3 has 15 residues. Germline CDR1 is SGHVS and CDR2 is FQNEAQ.

This chain connects TRBV30 to TRBJ2-7, with D tentatively TRBD2 (7 bases). V was shortened by 3 bases and J by 2 bases, with 23 bases between the two germline ends. The CDR3 runs 17 residues. In germline, CDR1 is GTSNPN, CDR2 SVGIG (reference sequence). The CDR3 loop is CAWSVSISGTKPYEQYF. CDR3 DNA sequence: TGTGCCTGGAGCGTAAGTATCAGCGGGACAAAGCCCTACGAGCAGTACTTC. The full variable domain, with the rest looked up from reference TRBV30 and TRBJ2-7, is SQTIHQWPATLVQPVGSPLSLECTVEGTSNPNLYWYRQAAGRGLQLLFYSVGIGQISSEVPQNLSASRPQDRQFILSSKKLLLSDSGFYLCAWSVSISGTKPYEQYFGPGTRLTVT.

The V call is TRBV6-5, the J call TRBJ2-7; 7 bases are shared with TRBD2. Looked up from germline, CDR1 is MNHEY and CDR2 is SVGAGI. The CDR3 totals 15 residues. Trimming cost V 2 bases and J 1 base; bases outside gene matches: 5. CDR3 loop: CASSYTKAGSYEQYF. The CDR3, as DNA: TGTGCCAGCAGTTACACCAAAGCGGGATCCTACGAGCAGTACTTC.

The V and J genes are TRBV5-1 and TRBJ2-3; 7 bases match TRBD2. V lost 0 bases, J lost 1 base, and 5 bases stayed unmatched. Germline values: CDR1 SGHRS, CDR2 YFSETQ. The CDR3 loop spans 16 amino acids. In DNA, the CDR3 is TGCGCCAGCAGCTTGGCCCGGGCGGGAGGCACAGATACGCAGTATTTT. This encodes CASSLARAGGTDTQYF.

This clone came up once. This chain joins TRBV5-1 and TRBJ2-7, with D tentatively TRBD1 or TRBD2 (6 bases each). The CDR3 sequence is 14 residues long. Trimming stripped 4 bases from V and 6 bases from J, with 17 bases between. Germline-derived CDR1 and CDR2 are SGHRS and YFSETQ. The CDR3 bases are TGCGCCAGCAGCACTGCACAGGGAGGCGGCGAGCAGTACTTC. It codes for CASSTAQGGGEQYF.

This clone was recorded only once. V gene TRBV18 combines with J gene TRBJ1-5, with D maybe TRBD1 (5 bases). Trimming cost V 3 bases and J 1 base, with 19 bases left between them. Germline values: CDR1 KGHSH, CDR2 LQKENI. The CDR3 contains 18 residues. CDR3 coding DNA: TGTGCCAGCTCACCCCGTGTTTCAGACAGTGTCAGCAATCAGCCCCAGCATTTT. Its protein product is CASSPRVSDSVSNQPQHF.

The V call is TRBV30, the J call TRBJ2-7, with TRBD2 matching over 15 bases. Germline V gives CDR1 GTSNPN, CDR2 SVGIG (reference sequence). Losses at the gene ends were 4 bases for V and 6 bases for J; bases not matched to a gene: 4. The CDR3 totals 14 residues. CDR3 region: CAWTSGLAGGEQYF. The CDR3 DNA sequence: TGTGCCTGGACCTCGGGACTAGCGGGAGGCGAGCAGTACTTC.

The chain has TRBV5-1 and TRBJ1-1, with D unresolved. This CDR3 has 13 amino acids. V lost 5 bases and J lost 3, with 11 bases in between. Germline V CDR1 and CDR2: SGHRS, YFSETQ. The CDR3 bases are TGCGCCAGCAGGTTAAGGACCGACACTGAAGCTTTCTTT. Protein product: CASRLRTDTEAFF. The whole variable domain, remainder taken from reference TRBV5-1 and TRBJ1-1, is KAGVTQTPRYLIKTRGQQVTLSCSPISGHRSVSWYQQTPGQGLQFLFEYFSETQRNKGNFPGRFSGRQFSNSRSEMNVSTLELGDSALYLCASRLRTDTEAFFGQGTRLTVV.

V gene TRBV10-3 combines with J gene TRBJ2-5; TRBD2 agrees at 11 bases. There are 13 residues in the CDR3. Trimming at V came to 10 bases and at J to 2 bases, leaving 3 bases not matched to a gene. In germline, CDR1 is ENHRY, CDR2 SYGVKD. The CDR3, as DNA: TGTGCCACGGGACTAGCGGAACAAGAGACCCAGTACTTC. It specifies CATGLAEQETQYF.

V and J are TRBV7-3 and TRBJ2-1; the D call may be TRBD1 or TRBD2 (6 bases each). The V and J ends lost 1 base and 0 bases respectively, with 10 bases between them. CDR3 length: 16 amino acids. Germline V CDR1 and CDR2: SGHTA, FQGTGA. Here the CDR3 DNA reads TGTGCCAGCAGCTTAATAGGGGGGAGCTCCTACAATGAGCAGTTCTTC. Amino acid sequence: CASSLIGGSSYNEQFF. The entire variable domain, with the rest obtained from reference TRBV7-3 and TRBJ2-1, is as follows: GAGVSQTPSNKVTEKGKYVELRCDPISGHTALYWYRQSLGQGPEFLIYFQGTGAADDSGLPNDRFFAVRPEGSVSTLKIQRTERGDSAVYLCASSLIGGSSYNEQFFGPGTRLTVL.

This chain joins TRBV10-3 and TRBJ2-2, with 9 nucleotides matching TRBD2. J lost 4 bases, V lost 2 bases, and 5 bases had no gene match. The CDR3 covers 16 residues. The germline CDR1 and CDR2 sequences are ENHRY and SYGVKD. CDR3 sequence: CAISEGLAGLTGELFF. CDR3 nucleotides: TGTGCCATCAGTGAGGGGCTAGCGGGACTCACCGGGGAGCTGTTTTTT.

On this clone itself: This CDR3 is also generated by other DNA sequences in the sample. The J gene is TRBJ2-2, the V gene TRBV5-1; 10 bases agree with TRBD1. The CDR3 runs 16 residues. Germline CDR1 reads SGHRS; CDR2 reads YFSETQ. The trim removed 3 bases at V and 0 bases at J, leaving 2 bases unmatched. The DNA for the CDR3 is TGCGCCAGCAGCTCCGGACAGGGGGCGAACACCGGGGAGCTGTTTTTT. This encodes CASSSGQGANTGELFF.

The chain is built from TRBV1 and TRBJ1-5. TRBV1 is recorded as a pseudogene. The length of the CDR3 is 18 residues. CDR3: CTSSQDLSANPRNQPQHF. The DNA for the CDR3 is TGCACCAGCAGCCAAGATCTCAGTGCGAATCCTAGAAATCAGCCCCAGCATTTT.

The chain joins TRBV19 to TRBJ1-2, with 11 bases that match TRBD1. V trimming: 5 bases; J trimming: 4 bases; junction bases outside the gene matches: 6. Germline V gene lookup returns CDR1 LNHDA and CDR2 SQIVND (reference sequence). This CDR3 contains 15 residues. The CDR3 DNA reads as TGTGCCAGTAGTTCGCCGGGACAGGGGGTCTATGGCTACACCTTC. Amino acid sequence: CASSSPGQGVYGYTF. The full variable domain, its missing parts supplied by reference TRBV19 and TRBJ1-2, is DGGITQSPKYLFRKEGQNVTLSCEQNLNHDAMYWYRQDPGQGLRLIYYSQIVNDFQKGDIAEGYSVSREKKESFPLTVTSAQKNPTAFYLCASSSPGQGVYGYTFGSGTRLTVV.

The chain uses TRBV4-1 and TRBJ2-7; maybe TRBD1 (5 bases). This CDR3 is built from 16 residues. Between the trimmed V and J ends, which lost 2 bases and 1 base, there was a span of 15 bases. Per the germline V gene, CDR1 is MGHRA and CDR2 is YSYEKL. Here the CDR3 DNA reads TGCGCCAGCAGCCAAACCGACAGTGACACGTCCTACGAGCAGTACTTC. Protein sequence: CASSQTDSDTSYEQYF.

This chain links TRBV2 with TRBJ2-1, with 9 bases lining up with TRBD2. This CDR3 has 15 residues. Germline lookup yields CDR1 SNHLY and CDR2 FYNNEI. The V gene end was trimmed by 5 bases and the J gene end by 5 bases; junction bases not matched to a gene: 7. This chain's CDR3 is CASSSLRGGNNEQFF. In DNA, the CDR3 is TGTGCCAGCAGTAGCCTGCGGGGGGGGAACAATGAGCAGTTCTTC.

The V gene is TRBV2, the J gene TRBJ2-5; no clear D gene. The CDR3 runs to 14 residues. The germline V gene has CDR1 SNHLY and CDR2 FYNNEI. Trimming shortened V by 4 bases and J by 2 bases, and 11 bases separated the two germline ends. CDR3: CASSVSVQQETQYF. The DNA of the CDR3 is TGTGCCAGCAGTGTGTCTGTACAGCAAGAGACCCAGTACTTC.

V usage is TRBV2 and J usage is TRBJ2-1, with D maybe TRBD2 (5 bases). The V end lost 0 bases, the J end lost 6 bases, and 15 bases lay between the germline ends. Germline V gene data show CDR1 as SNHLY and CDR2 as FYNNEI. The CDR3 totals 16 residues. The CDR3 DNA sequence: TGTGCCAGCAGTGAAGCGCAGTGGACTGCTCCCAATGAGCAGTTCTTC. Its protein product is CASSEAQWTAPNEQFF.

The chain couples TRBV5-4 to TRBJ1-1, with D uncertain. The V gene lost 1 base and the J gene lost 0 bases, with 10 bases spanning the gap. Germline V gene data show CDR1 as SGHNT and CDR2 as YYREEE (reference sequence). The CDR3 spans 15 residues. CDR3 amino acids: CASSLTASMNTEAFF. In DNA form, the CDR3 reads TGTGCCAGCAGCTTGACGGCGAGCATGAACACTGAAGCTTTCTTT.

The chain joins TRBV11-3 to TRBJ2-5, with a tentative D call TRBD2 (6 bases). The CDR3 is 13 residues long. Trimming cost V 5 bases and J 5 bases, with 12 bases left between them. CDR1 is SGHNT and CDR2 is YENEEA in the germline V gene. The CDR3 spells CASSPRRGETQYF. As DNA, the CDR3 is TGTGCCAGCAGCCCTCGGAGGGGCGAGACCCAGTACTTC.

V and J are TRBV6-5 and TRBJ2-5; TRBD2 matches at 9 bases. This CDR3 has 15 amino acids. Trimming took 5 bases from V and 6 from J; bases not matched to a gene: 10. The germline CDR1 and CDR2 sequences are MNHEY and SVGAGI. The CDR3 nucleotides are TGTGCCAGCAGTCTCCGCGGTAGCGGGGGAAAGACCCAGTACTTC. Protein: CASSLRGSGGKTQYF.

In DNA form, the CDR3 reads TGTGCCACCCGTTGGGGGCCAGGCGAGCAGTACTTC. As protein: CATRWGPGEQYF. The genes are TRBV25-1 and TRBJ2-7, with D tentatively TRBD1 (6 bases). The V and J ends lost 10 bases and 6 bases respectively, with 16 bases between them. Per germline, CDR1 MGHDK and CDR2 SYGVNS. The CDR3 has 12 amino acids.

A remark on this clone: The sample holds other DNA sequences that translate to the same CDR3. V is TRBV6-1 and J is TRBJ2-1, with TRBD2 matching 10 bases. Germline values: CDR1 MNHNS, CDR2 SASEGT. The J segment lost 4 bases and the V segment lost 1 base, leaving 1 base of the junction unmatched. CDR3 length: 15 amino acids. CDR3 sequence: CASSEGTSGYNEQFF. The CDR3 DNA is TGTGCCAGCAGTGAAGGGACTAGCGGATACAATGAGCAGTTCTTC.

The chain employs TRBV21-1 and TRBJ2-5. TRBV21-1 is a documented pseudogene. The CDR3 has 16 residues. The CDR3 DNA reads TGTGCCAGCAGCAAGGAAGCACACCGATTTTGGGAGACCCAGTACTTC. This gives the protein CASSKEAHRFWETQYF.

The genes are TRBV5-1 and TRBJ2-3; D tentatively fits TRBD1 or TRBD2 (5 bases each). V was trimmed by 4 bases and J by 6 bases, leaving 18 bases between them. From germline, CDR1 is SGHRS and CDR2 YFSETQ. The CDR3 has 15 amino acids. DNA of the CDR3: TGCGCCAGCAGCGGAAAGGGGCCAGGGACCGATACGCAGTATTTT. Amino acid sequence: CASSGKGPGTDTQYF.

This chain connects TRBV6-1 to TRBJ1-1; D possibly corresponds to TRBD1 (6 bases). Germline assignment: CDR1 MNHNS and CDR2 SASEGT. V was shortened by 8 bases and J by 5 bases, with 18 bases between the two germline ends. CDR3 size: 14 residues. CDR3 nucleotides: TGTGCCAGCGCCGGGAGGGGGGGATATACTGAAGCTTTCTTT. This codes for CASAGRGGYTEAFF.

Details on this clone: Other DNA sequences in this sample translate to the same CDR3. The chain carries TRBV16 and TRBJ2-5; 9 nucleotides agree with TRBD2. Germline assignment: CDR1 KGHSY and CDR2 FQNENV. The CDR3 length is 14 residues. V lost 0 bases to trimming and J lost 4 bases; unmatched junction nucleotides: 0. CDR3 DNA sequence: TGTGCCAGCAGCCAATCTAGCGGGGGAGAGACCCAGTACTTC. Protein product: CASSQSSGGETQYF.